Below are 32 T cell receptor beta chains sequenced from a single sample in a study of T cells in Graves' hyperthyroidism and ophthalmopathy. The TCR beta CDR3 regions underwent amplification using RNA transcripts as the source. When the TCR CDR3 underwent first-round RT-PCR, the HTBI primer set was used. TCRdb analysed the multiplex PCR reads with MiXCR anew, one entry per CDR3 protein. The sample yields around 300,000 distinct CDR3 sequences, about 25% seen once. Sequences were obtained from blood. Receptor source: a man aged 40-49 years with Graves' hyperthyroidism that later progressed to Graves' ophthalmopathy.

This clonotype was seen ten or more times. The chain links TRBV24-1 to TRBJ2-5, with D hard to call. V dropped 4 bases and J dropped 7 bases, with 9 bases sitting between them. The CDR3 spans 12 residues. Per the germline V gene, CDR1 is KGHDR and CDR2 is SFDVKD. CDR3 DNA: TGTGCCACCAGTGACGCCTCAGGGACCCAGTACTTC. This gives the protein CATSDASGTQYF.

This clonotype was counted at least ten times. CDR3 amino acids: CASSFPGGNYEQYF. Written as DNA, the CDR3 is TGTGCCAGCAGCTTTCCCGGGGGAAACTACGAGCAGTACTTC. The J gene is TRBJ2-7, the V gene TRBV7-9; D may be TRBD2 (6 bases). The ends were cut back, 3 bases at V and 3 bases at J, with 12 bases in the middle. Germline values: CDR1 SEHNR, CDR2 FQNEAQ (reference sequence). The CDR3 length is 14 residues. Supplemented by reference TRBV7-9 and TRBJ2-7, the full variable domain reads DTGVSQNPRHKITKRGQNVTFRCDPISEHNRLYWYRQTLGQGPEFLTYFQNEAQLEKSRLLSDRFSAERPKGSFSTLEIQRTEQGDSAMYLCASSFPGGNYEQYFGPGTRLTVT.

This clonotype was seen at least ten times. The chain is built from TRBV25-1 and TRBJ2-7; 8 bases are shared with TRBD2. Germline trimming cut 1 base from V and 4 bases from J; bases unmatched to any gene: 9. There are 16 residues in the CDR3. Germline V gene data show CDR1 as MGHDK and CDR2 as SYGVNS. The CDR3 is CASSEFGREGQYEQYF. The CDR3 DNA is TGTGCCAGCAGTGAATTTGGACGGGAGGGGCAGTACGAGCAGTACTTC.

This clonotype was seen ten or more times. The chain is built from TRBV28 and TRBJ2-2, with D tentatively TRBD1 (6 bases). Germline V gene data show CDR1 as MDHEN and CDR2 as SYDVKM. There are 14 residues in the CDR3. Trimming took 7 bases from V and 3 from J, leaving 12 bases between them. The CDR3 sequence: CASIGQRDTGELFF. As DNA, the CDR3 is TGTGCCAGCATAGGACAGAGGGACACCGGGGAGCTGTTTTTT.

The chain carries TRBV12-3 or TRBV12-4 and TRBJ1-5; TRBD1 matches 8 bases. This CDR3 region has 15 residues. J gave up 4 bases and V 4 bases, and 6 bases lay outside the gene matches. The CDR3 loop is CASSSTQGANQPQHF. The CDR3 nucleotides read TGTGCCAGCAGTTCGACCCAGGGGGCGAATCAGCCCCAGCATTTT.

In nucleotides, the CDR3 is TGTGCCAGCAGTTTTATTGGGGGCCCAGATACGCAGTATTTT. It specifies CASSFIGGPDTQYF. The V and J genes are TRBV27 and TRBJ2-3; a possible D gene is TRBD1 (6 bases). The V end was cut by 3 bases, the J end by 4 bases, with 11 bases between. This CDR3 has 14 amino acids. CDR1 and CDR2 (germline): MNHEY, SMNVEV (reference sequence).

The V gene is TRBV24-1, the J gene TRBJ2-7; 13 nucleotides match TRBD2. Trimming took 6 bases from V and 7 from J; bases not matched to a gene: 8. The CDR3 has 15 residues. Per the germline V gene, CDR1 is KGHDR and CDR2 is SFDVKD. CDR3: CATSPGLAGWNEQYF. The CDR3, as DNA: TGTGCCACCAGTCCGGGACTAGCGGGATGGAATGAGCAGTACTTC.

At least ten counts were recorded for this clonotype. This chain joins TRBV15 and TRBJ2-2, with 9 bases identical to TRBD2. Germline V gives CDR1 LNHNV, CDR2 YYDKDF (reference sequence). With 6 bases clipped from V and 3 bases from J, the junction kept 2 bases outside the gene matches. CDR3 length: 14 amino acids. The CDR3 region is CATRRLADTGELFF. CDR3 nucleotide sequence: TGTGCCACCAGGAGACTAGCGGACACCGGGGAGCTGTTTTTT.

Only a few counts were recorded for this clonotype. The chain is built from TRBV10-3 and TRBJ2-7; TRBD1 might be the D (5 bases). Germline CDR1 ENHRY, CDR2 SYGVKD. Trimming took 3 bases from V and 3 from J, leaving 9 bases between them. This CDR3 region has 13 residues. The CDR3 region has the DNA TGTGCCATCAGTGACCATGACAGCTACGAGCAGTACTTC. This sequence encodes CAISDHDSYEQYF.

V usage is TRBV3-1 and J usage is TRBJ1-4; tentatively, D is TRBD1 (5 bases). Germline CDR1 reads LGHDT; CDR2 reads YNNKEL (reference sequence). The CDR3 consists of 13 residues. Trimming removed 4 bases at V and 8 bases at J, with 11 bases between. For the CDR3, the DNA is TGTGCCAGCAGCCGCCGGGACCGGGAAAAACTGTTTTTT. This codes for CASSRRDREKLFF. Full variable domain (missing parts from reference TRBV3-1 and TRBJ1-4): DTAVSQTPKYLVTQMGNDKSIKCEQNLGHDTMYWYKQDSKKFLKIMFSYNNKELIINETVPNRFSPKSPDKAHLNLHINSLELGDSAVYFCASSRRDREKLFFGSGTQLSVL.

This clonotype showed up many times. The V and J genes are TRBV24-1 and TRBJ1-2; D call uncertain. The ends were cut back, 7 bases at V and 6 bases at J, with 5 bases in the middle. The CDR3 consists of 10 residues. From germline, CDR1 is KGHDR and CDR2 SFDVKD. This chain's CDR3 is CATSYDGYTF. In nucleotides, the CDR3 is TGTGCCACCAGCTATGATGGCTACACCTTC.

This clonotype came up a few times. This chain links TRBV12-3 or TRBV12-4 with TRBJ2-5; no definite D call. The CDR3 extends over 14 amino acids. Trimming pared 2 bases from V and 2 bases from J, leaving 9 bases between. The CDR3 nucleotides read TGTGCCAGCAGTTTAAACAGAAATCAAGAGACCCAGTACTTC. Translating gives CASSLNRNQETQYF.

This clonotype was picked up many times. The V call is TRBV30, the J call TRBJ1-5; D gene uncertain. Germline CDR1 and CDR2: GTSNPN and SVGIG (reference sequence). CDR3 length: 13 residues. V was shortened by 1 base and J by 5 bases, with 9 bases between the two germline ends. In DNA, the CDR3 is TGTGCCTGGAGTGAGGGCCCGCATCAGCCCCAGCATTTT. As protein: CAWSEGPHQPQHF. The full variable domain, its missing parts supplied by reference TRBV30 and TRBJ1-5, is SQTIHQWPATLVQPVGSPLSLECTVEGTSNPNLYWYRQAAGRGLQLLFYSVGIGQISSEVPQNLSASRPQDRQFILSSKKLLLSDSGFYLCAWSEGPHQPQHFGDGTRLSIL.

This clonotype was observed many times. The rearrangement links TRBV4-1 to TRBJ2-3; D ambiguous. This CDR3 contains 14 residues. Trimming took off 0 bases at V and 1 base at J, with 5 bases between the two ends. Germline V gives CDR1 MGHRA, CDR2 YSYEKL. CDR3 sequence: CASSQDLGTDTQYF. The CDR3 region has the DNA TGCGCCAGCAGCCAAGATTTAGGCACAGATACGCAGTATTTT.

The gene calls are TRBV7-8 and TRBJ2-7, with TRBD2 matching 10 bases. Germline trimming cut 5 bases from V and 3 bases from J; bases unmatched to any gene: 4. CDR3 length: 14 residues. Germline V gives CDR1 SGHVS, CDR2 FQNEAQ. The DNA of the CDR3 is TGTGCCAGCAGCCTTAGCGGGGGGCACTACGAGCAGTACTTC. Residues: CASSLSGGHYEQYF.

This clonotype was counted at least ten times. The chain carries TRBV7-3 and TRBJ2-2, with no clear D. The germline V and J ends were trimmed by 2 bases and 7 bases, with 8 bases remaining between them. The CDR3 consists of 13 residues. Germline loops: CDR1 SGHTA, CDR2 FQGTGA. CDR3 sequence (DNA): TGTGCCAGCAGCTTAGATTGGAGCGGGGAGCTGTTTTTT. It codes for CASSLDWSGELFF. Using reference TRBV7-3 and TRBJ2-2 for the parts outside the CDR3, the full variable domain is GAGVSQTPSNKVTEKGKYVELRCDPISGHTALYWYRQSLGQGPEFLIYFQGTGAADDSGLPNDRFFAVRPEGSVSTLKIQRTERGDSAVYLCASSLDWSGELFFGEGSRLTVL.

V is TRBV11-2 and J is TRBJ1-2, with TRBD1 identical over 11 bases. The CDR3 spans 18 residues. Germline values: CDR1 SGHAT, CDR2 FQNNGV. V lost 4 bases and J lost 0; bases outside the gene matches: 10. The CDR3 loop reads CASSSPRTGGATNYGYTF. The CDR3 nucleotides read TGTGCCAGCAGCTCACCCCGGACAGGGGGCGCGACTAACTATGGCTACACCTTC.

This rearrangement joins TRBV20-1 to TRBJ1-1, with TRBD1 identical over 7 bases. V lost 3 bases, J lost 0 bases, and 4 bases stayed unmatched. The germline V gene encodes CDR1 DFQATT and CDR2 SNEGSKA (reference sequence). CDR3 length equals 14 residues. The CDR3 DNA follows: TGCAGTGCTAGGGCGACAGGGTTGAACACTGAAGCTTTCTTT. Translating gives CSARATGLNTEAFF.

This clonotype was detected many times. The chain recombines TRBV7-9 with TRBJ2-7, with a tentative D call TRBD2 (5 bases). Per germline, CDR1 SEHNR and CDR2 FQNEAQ (reference sequence). This CDR3 is 17 amino acids long. The V end was cut by 5 bases, the J end by 3 bases, with 23 bases between. The CDR3 spells CASSGRGLAPNFYEQYF. CDR3 nucleotide sequence: TGTGCCAGCAGCGGAAGAGGACTGGCCCCAAATTTCTACGAGCAGTACTTC.

This clonotype was seen at least ten times. The chain has TRBV20-1 and TRBJ2-2; a weak D match, TRBD2 (6 bases). This CDR3 has 15 residues. Germline lookup yields CDR1 DFQATT and CDR2 SNEGSKA (reference sequence). The V and J ends lost 5 bases and 0 bases respectively, with 13 bases between them. The CDR3 sequence: CSAVSGLTNTGELFF. CDR3 nucleotides: TGCAGTGCTGTTAGCGGCCTAACGAACACCGGGGAGCTGTTTTTT.

The chain combines TRBV20-1 with TRBJ2-5; D is unresolved. The CDR3 contains 11 residues. Trimming took off 3 bases at V and 7 bases at J, with 9 bases between the two ends. The germline gives CDR1 DFQATT, CDR2 SNEGSKA (reference sequence). The CDR3 DNA reads as TGCAGTGCTAGGACTTGGCGGACCCAGTACTTC. This sequence encodes CSARTWRTQYF.

This clonotype was found many times. This chain connects TRBV6-5 to TRBJ1-1, with TRBD1 as a possible D gene (5 bases). The CDR3 has 14 amino acids. V gave up 4 bases and J gave up 2 bases, with 11 bases separating them. Germline CDR1 is MNHEY and CDR2 is SVGAGI. CDR3 protein: CASSSAGPNTEAFF. CDR3 DNA sequence: TGTGCCAGCAGTTCGGCAGGGCCAAACACTGAAGCTTTCTTT.

This clonotype showed up many times. The rearrangement joins TRBV6-1 to TRBJ1-5, with D perhaps TRBD1 (5 bases). V was clipped by 0 bases and J by 2 bases, with 8 bases between them. Germline assignment: CDR1 MNHNS and CDR2 SASEGT. This CDR3 is built from 15 residues. As DNA, the CDR3 is TGTGCCAGCAGTGAAGCGCGGGGGGGCAATCAGCCCCAGCATTTT. Translating gives CASSEARGGNQPQHF.

Many counts were recorded for this clonotype. The V call is TRBV27, the J call TRBJ2-2; the D is unclear. V was trimmed by 1 base and J by 1 base, leaving 10 bases between them. The length of the CDR3 is 16 residues. The V gene's germline CDR1 is MNHEY and CDR2 SMNVEV (reference sequence). The CDR3 DNA reads TGTGCCAGCAGTTTATTTTTGGCAGGGAACACCGGGGAGCTGTTTTTT. This translates into CASSLFLAGNTGELFF.

This clonotype was seen a handful of times. The chain is built from TRBV2 and TRBJ1-6; D is unclear. Germline CDR1 SNHLY, CDR2 FYNNEI. Trimming pared 6 bases from V and 7 bases from J, leaving 16 bases between. The CDR3 contains 15 residues. The CDR3 sequence: CASSPSAGPNSPLHF. The DNA for the CDR3 is TGTGCCAGCAGCCCCTCCGCGGGCCCCAATTCACCCCTCCACTTT.

This clonotype was detected ten times or more. This chain links TRBV27 with TRBJ1-1; unclear D gene. This CDR3 contains 14 residues. V lost 2 bases to trimming and J lost 1 base, with 8 bases between them. Germline CDR1 MNHEY, CDR2 SMNVEV (reference sequence). The CDR3 DNA is TGTGCCAGCAGTTTAATCCCAGGGAACACTGAAGCTTTCTTT. Its protein is CASSLIPGNTEAFF.

V usage is TRBV12-3 or TRBV12-4 and J usage is TRBJ1-3, with TRBD1 identical over 7 bases. The CDR3 runs to 14 residues. Trimming cost V 6 bases and J 0 bases; bases outside gene matches: 2. CDR3 bases: TGTGCCAGCAGCGACAGGGTCTCTGGAAACACCATATATTTT. It specifies CASSDRVSGNTIYF.

There are many counts of this clonotype. The chain combines TRBV24-1 with TRBJ2-7; D is uncertain. Germline values: CDR1 KGHDR, CDR2 SFDVKD. The length of the CDR3 is 15 residues. V was shortened by 3 bases and J by 2 bases, with 13 bases between the two germline ends. This CDR3 reads CATSDPSRAAYEQYF. The CDR3 nucleotides are TGTGCCACCAGTGATCCCAGCCGGGCCGCCTACGAGCAGTACTTC.

In its sample, this clonotype was seen many times. J is TRBJ2-2 and V is TRBV4-2; 8 nucleotides agree with TRBD2. J gave up 7 bases and V 0 bases, and 7 bases lay outside the gene matches. The germline CDR1 and CDR2 sequences are LGHNA and YNFKEQ. The CDR3 extends over 16 amino acids. The CDR3: CASSQDWGTRYGELFF. For the CDR3, the DNA is TGTGCCAGCAGCCAAGATTGGGGGACTAGGTACGGGGAGCTGTTTTTT.

This clonotype has ten or more counts. The chain couples TRBV27 to TRBJ2-7; D may match TRBD1 or TRBD2 (7 bases each). The V gene's germline CDR1 is MNHEY and CDR2 SMNVEV (reference sequence). The CDR3 extends over 12 amino acids. V lost 11 bases and J lost 12, with 23 bases in between. The CDR3 coding sequence is TGTGCCTCAGGGGGAGGGCAGGGGTCACGGTACTTC. Residues: CASGGGQGSRYF.

This clonotype was recorded at least ten times. V usage is TRBV7-6 and J usage is TRBJ2-5; perhaps TRBD1 as D (6 bases). This CDR3 contains 15 residues. V lost 5 bases and J lost 1, with 14 bases in between. Looked up from germline, CDR1 is SGHVS and CDR2 is FNYEAQ. The CDR3 sequence: CASSPRAGVQETQYF. CDR3 in DNA: TGTGCCAGCAGCCCCAGGGCAGGGGTCCAAGAGACCCAGTACTTC.

This clonotype was seen repeatedly, ten times or more. The DNA for the CDR3 is TGTGCCAGCAGCGAGACCTGGGGACTAGCGGGAGCCAAAAACATTCAGTACTTC. Translated: CASSETWGLAGAKNIQYF. The rearrangement joins TRBV2 to TRBJ2-4; 12 positions match TRBD2. The CDR3 consists of 18 residues. Germline CDR1 reads SNHLY; CDR2 reads FYNNEI. J gave up 0 bases and V 6 bases, and 9 bases lay outside the gene matches.